This TCR beta chain was retrieved from a study of blood T cell repertoires in COVID-19. The repertoire was sequenced with immunoSEQ multiplex PCR; TCRdb's copy has only in-frame clones and lacks some. The sample has some 290,000 clones; approximately 90% are singletons. Germline CDR1 reads LNHDA; CDR2 reads SQIVND (reference sequence). V was trimmed by 4 bases and J by 0 bases, leaving 22 bases between them. The CDR3 spans 18 residues. This clone has more than one count but fewer than ten. Participants, 18 to 89 years old, spanned about two dozen US areas. The specimen sequenced was PBMCs or T cells enriched from blood (not recorded which). V and J are TRBV19 and TRBJ2-7; TRBD2 might be the D (5 bases). This clonotype originated in a woman between 40 and 50 years old with acute COVID-19. The CDR3 is CASSTLGSGLQSSYEQYF. The CDR3 DNA reads as TGTGCCAGTAGTACGCTCGGGTCCGGACTGCAGAGCTCCTACGAGCAGTACTTC.